The T cell receptor beta chain under discussion was sequenced for a study of cytomegalovirus exposure and HLA in healthy donors. At the level of the study: The study's early data release held roughly 91 million unique TCRs from HLA-typed donors. Regarding the study as a whole: In a later analysis, compared with equally common non-associated chains, HLA-associated beta chains were more expanded. Some TCR beta chains (164 of them) were listed as cytomegalovirus-associated. Many donors shared some public TCRs, even though most TCR sequences were rare.

Remarks on this clone: Its cognate antigen is unknown.

The CDR3 runs 15 residues. Trimming removed 2 bases at V and 0 bases at J, with 11 bases between. Per the germline V gene, CDR1 is MNHNS and CDR2 is SASEGT. Amplification used 60 Vbeta primers and 13 Jbeta primers. Some clones are missing from TCRdb's copy, which holds only in-frame ones; the method was immunoSEQ multiplex PCR. The repertoire consists of roughly 180,000 clones, with around four fifths occurring once and the leading ten covering approximately 1.3%. The clonotype comes from a man aged 25-40 years in good health and CMV-seronegative. Sequenced: PBMCs. This chain joins TRBV6-1 and TRBJ2-7; D possibly corresponds to TRBD2 (6 bases). The CDR3 DNA is TGTGCCAGCAGTGAATCGGAGCGGGCCTCCTACGAGCAGTACTTC. Its protein product is CASSESERASYEQYF.